One and the same sample provided the 16 T cell receptor beta chains below, sequenced in a study of blood T cells in healthy people across ages. A J-beta primer mix and a sample-barcoded 5' primer were used in a second PCR of about 6 to 12 cycles. In TCRdb, the 5' RACE reads were re-called with MiXCR into one record per CDR3 protein. The sample has over a million distinct CDR3 sequences, more than 35% seen once. The sequenced sample was blood. The receptor set was obtained from a woman in her fifties or sixties in good health.

V and J are TRBV7-9 and TRBJ1-4; D is unresolved. The CDR3 spans 14 residues. Trimming removed 2 bases at V and 2 bases at J, with 6 bases between. Germline V gives CDR1 SEHNR, CDR2 FQNEAQ (reference sequence). The CDR3: CASSLSPTNEKLFF. In DNA, the CDR3 is TGTGCCAGCAGCTTAAGCCCGACTAATGAAAAACTGTTTTTT.

This chain joins TRBV20-1 and TRBJ2-5, with 14 nucleotides matching TRBD2. J was trimmed by 1 base and V by 3 bases; bases with no gene match: 4. Germline V lookup: CDR1 DFQATT, CDR2 SNEGSKA (reference sequence). The CDR3 consists of 16 residues. The CDR3 region has the DNA TGCAGTGCTAGTCCGGGACTAGCGGGAGCCCAAGAGACCCAGTACTTC. This translates into CSASPGLAGAQETQYF.

V usage is TRBV5-1 and J usage is TRBJ2-1; 8 bases map to TRBD2. The CDR3 extends over 17 amino acids. The germline gives CDR1 SGHRS, CDR2 YFSETQ. With V trimmed by 4 bases and J by 0 bases, 9 bases remained unmatched. CDR3 DNA: TGCGCCAGCAGCGTGCATAGCGGGACCAGCTCCTACAATGAGCAGTTCTTC. Translated, it gives CASSVHSGTSSYNEQFF.

A few counts support this clonotype. The genes are TRBV3-1 and TRBJ2-7, with D possibly being TRBD2 (5 bases). Per the germline V gene, CDR1 is LGHDT and CDR2 is YNNKEL (reference sequence). Trimming took off 1 base at V and 6 bases at J, with 10 bases between the two ends. This CDR3 region has 13 residues. CDR3 sequence reads: CASSQVESGEQYF. The CDR3 nucleotides read TGTGCCAGCAGCCAAGTCGAAAGCGGCGAGCAGTACTTC.

This clonotype has at least ten counts. V usage is TRBV10-3 and J usage is TRBJ2-3; D is unclear. This CDR3 spans 10 amino acids. V shed 3 bases and J shed 14 bases, with 9 bases lying between them. Germline CDR1 reads ENHRY; CDR2 reads SYGVKD. The chain's CDR3 is CAISDRDWYF. CDR3 bases: TGTGCCATCAGTGACCGTGACTGGTATTTT.

The chain combines TRBV6-2 or TRBV6-3 with TRBJ2-3; D is perhaps TRBD2 (6 bases). From germline, CDR1 is MNHEY and CDR2 SVGEGT. CDR3 size: 17 residues. Trimming removed 7 bases from V and 2 bases from J, with 22 bases in between. The DNA of the CDR3 is TGTGCCAGCACCGCCACCTCCGGGAGCGGACTCACAGATACGCAGTATTTT. This sequence encodes CASTATSGSGLTDTQYF.

This clonotype was observed many times. V usage is TRBV6-2 or TRBV6-3 and J usage is TRBJ2-4; TRBD2 might be the D (6 bases). This CDR3 region has 16 residues. Germline CDR1 reads MNHEY; CDR2 reads SVGEGT. Trimming stripped 6 bases from V and 0 bases from J, with 15 bases between. CDR3 in amino acids: CASRHGTVLAKNIQYF. Here the CDR3 DNA reads TGTGCCAGCAGACACGGGACTGTTCTAGCCAAAAACATTCAGTACTTC.

This clonotype was seen only a few times. The chain couples TRBV9 to TRBJ2-3; TRBD1 or TRBD2 may be the D gene (5 bases each). Germline V gene data show CDR1 as SGDLS and CDR2 as YYNGEE. The CDR3 loop spans 16 amino acids. Trimming pared 2 bases from V and 2 bases from J, leaving 15 bases between. The CDR3 reads CASSVAPGRDTDTQYF. The CDR3 coding sequence is TGTGCCAGCAGCGTCGCTCCGGGACGGGACACAGATACGCAGTATTTT.

This clonotype has a handful of counts. The CDR3 here is CASSQDRSTGVNQPQHF. DNA of the CDR3: TGTGCCAGCAGCCAAGATCGGAGTACAGGAGTCAATCAGCCCCAGCATTTT. This rearrangement joins TRBV4-2 to TRBJ1-5, with a tentative D call TRBD1 (5 bases). The V gene's germline CDR1 is LGHNA and CDR2 YNFKEQ. The CDR3 sequence is 17 residues long. The V end lost 0 bases, the J end lost 3 bases, and 15 bases lay between the germline ends.

A word on this clonotype: The junction departs from germline at one end; a sequencing error may be responsible. V usage is TRBV12-5 and J usage is TRBJ2-7; D remains unclear. The J call may be mistaken, given a closer DNA end match to TRBJ2-5. This CDR3 spans 13 amino acids. Germline values: CDR1 LGHNT, CDR2 FRNRAP. CDR3 DNA sequence: TGCGCTAGTGGGCCACCAGGAAGAAAGACCCAGTACTTC. Protein product: CASGPPGRKTQYF.

This CDR3 reads CSVNQGRVGGELFF. The CDR3 bases are TGCAGCGTCAACCAGGGAAGGGTAGGCGGGGAGCTGTTTTTT. The chain links TRBV29-1 to TRBJ2-2; possibly TRBD1 for D (5 bases). There are 14 residues in the CDR3. Per germline, CDR1 SQVTM and CDR2 ANQGSEA. V dropped 6 bases and J dropped 7 bases, with 18 bases sitting between them.

This clonotype has a handful of counts. This chain links TRBV6-1 with TRBJ2-7; the match to TRBD2 covers 9 bases. Losses at the gene ends were 7 bases for V and 1 base for J; bases not matched to a gene: 8. The CDR3 has 15 residues. CDR1 and CDR2 (germline): MNHNS, SASEGT. CDR3 sequence (DNA): TGTGCCAGCAATCCGACTAGCGGTCGTTCCTACGAGCAGTACTTC. Protein: CASNPTSGRSYEQYF.

V is TRBV20-1 and J is TRBJ2-5; 12 bases align to TRBD2. The germline V gene encodes CDR1 DFQATT and CDR2 SNEGSKA (reference sequence). This CDR3 has 13 residues. J lost 11 bases, V lost 6 bases, and 10 bases had no gene match. The CDR3 loop is CSAASGRAHEQYF. CDR3 in DNA: TGCAGTGCCGCTAGCGGGAGGGCGCATGAGCAGTACTTC.

V and J are TRBV27 and TRBJ2-7, with TRBD2 matching over 8 bases. Germline-derived CDR1 and CDR2 are MNHEY and SMNVEV (reference sequence). Unmatched junction bases numbered 13, after V lost 3 bases and J lost 0 bases. The CDR3 contains 18 residues. The CDR3 reads CASSLEGRTSGASYEQYF. CDR3 coding DNA: TGTGCCAGCAGTTTGGAAGGGCGAACTAGCGGAGCCTCCTACGAGCAGTACTTC.

This clonotype was recorded at least ten times. The rearrangement joins TRBV6-6 to TRBJ2-6, with D perhaps TRBD2 (5 bases). The ends were cut back, 3 bases at V and 1 base at J, with 7 bases in the middle. Germline values: CDR1 MNHNY, CDR2 SVGAGI (reference sequence). CDR3 length equals 15 residues. CDR3 in DNA: TGTGCCAGCAGTTATCCGGGGTCTGGGGCCAACGTCCTGACTTTC. It encodes CASSYPGSGANVLTF.

This chain connects TRBV20-1 to TRBJ2-7, with TRBD1 matching over 7 bases. This CDR3 has 16 amino acids. V lost 3 bases to trimming and J lost 1 base; unmatched junction nucleotides: 12. Germline CDR1 reads DFQATT; CDR2 reads SNEGSKA (reference sequence). CDR3 nucleotide sequence: TGCAGTGCTAGTAAGGGACAGTTTAGTTTATCCTACGAGCAGTACTTC. This sequence encodes CSASKGQFSLSYEQYF.